The T cell receptor beta chain under discussion was sequenced for a study of T cells in Graves' hyperthyroidism and ophthalmopathy. Study-wide results and caveats: From stable hyperthyroidism, ophthalmopathy was separated by a 13 V-J model.

Amplification targeted TCR beta CDR3 regions from RNA transcripts. First-round RT-PCR of the TCR CDR3 relied on the HTBI primer set. From the multiplex PCR reads, TCRdb called clonotypes with MiXCR, one entry per CDR3 protein. This sample yields approximately 700,000 distinct CDR3 sequences, of which 45% are seen a single time; 6.5% to 9% belongs to the top ten. A note on this clonotype: Its antigen is as yet unknown.

The sample taken for sequencing was peripheral blood or thyroid tissue (not recorded which). This sequence was found in an adult man with Graves' disease, either hyperthyroidism or ophthalmopathy (not recorded which).

As DNA, the CDR3 is TGTGCCAGCAGCTTAGTGCTAGCGAAAGGGGATGAGCAGTTCTTC. Protein: CASSLVLAKGDEQFF. The chain has TRBV7-9 and TRBJ2-1, with a tentative D call TRBD2 (6 bases). Germline CDR1 SEHNR, CDR2 FQNEAQ (reference sequence). The length of the CDR3 is 15 residues. V shed 1 base and J shed 8 bases, with 15 bases lying between them.